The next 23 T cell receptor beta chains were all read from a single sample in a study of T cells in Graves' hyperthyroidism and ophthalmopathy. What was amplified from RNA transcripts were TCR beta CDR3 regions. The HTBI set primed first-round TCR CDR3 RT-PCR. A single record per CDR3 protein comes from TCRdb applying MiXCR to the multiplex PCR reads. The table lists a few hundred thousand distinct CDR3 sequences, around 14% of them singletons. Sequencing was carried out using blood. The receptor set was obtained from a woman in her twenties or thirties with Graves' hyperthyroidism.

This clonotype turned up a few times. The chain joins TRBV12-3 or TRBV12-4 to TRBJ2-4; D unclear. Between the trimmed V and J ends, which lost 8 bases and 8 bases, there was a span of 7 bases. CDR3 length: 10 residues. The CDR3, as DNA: TGTGCCAGCGGCTTGGACATTCAGTACTTC. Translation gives CASGLDIQYF.

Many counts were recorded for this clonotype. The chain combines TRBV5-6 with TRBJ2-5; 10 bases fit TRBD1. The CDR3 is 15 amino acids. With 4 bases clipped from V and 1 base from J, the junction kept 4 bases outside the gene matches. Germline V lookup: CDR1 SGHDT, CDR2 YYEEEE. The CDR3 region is CASSPDRGIQETQYF. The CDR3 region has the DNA TGTGCCAGCAGCCCGGACAGGGGGATCCAAGAGACCCAGTACTTC.

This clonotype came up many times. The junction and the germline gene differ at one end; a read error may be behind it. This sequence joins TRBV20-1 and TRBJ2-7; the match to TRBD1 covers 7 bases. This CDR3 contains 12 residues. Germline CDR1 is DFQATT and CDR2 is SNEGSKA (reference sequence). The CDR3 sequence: CSARDRAVEQYF. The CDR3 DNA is TGCAGTGCAAGAGACAGGGCGGTCGAGCAGTACTTC.

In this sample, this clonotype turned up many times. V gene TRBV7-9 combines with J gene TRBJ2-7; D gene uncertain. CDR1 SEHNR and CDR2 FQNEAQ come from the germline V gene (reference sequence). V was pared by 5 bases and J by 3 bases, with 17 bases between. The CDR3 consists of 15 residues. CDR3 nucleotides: TGTGCCAGCAGCAGTGGGCCGCCTGATTTCTACGAGCAGTACTTC. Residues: CASSSGPPDFYEQYF. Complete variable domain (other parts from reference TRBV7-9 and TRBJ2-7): DTGVSQNPRHKITKRGQNVTFRCDPISEHNRLYWYRQTLGQGPEFLTYFQNEAQLEKSRLLSDRFSAERPKGSFSTLEIQRTEQGDSAMYLCASSSGPPDFYEQYFGPGTRLTVT.

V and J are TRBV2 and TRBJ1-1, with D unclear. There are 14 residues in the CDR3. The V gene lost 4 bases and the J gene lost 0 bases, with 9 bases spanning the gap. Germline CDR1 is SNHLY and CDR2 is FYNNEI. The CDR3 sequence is CASSASAVNTEAFF. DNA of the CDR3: TGTGCCAGCAGTGCCTCCGCAGTGAACACTGAAGCTTTCTTT.

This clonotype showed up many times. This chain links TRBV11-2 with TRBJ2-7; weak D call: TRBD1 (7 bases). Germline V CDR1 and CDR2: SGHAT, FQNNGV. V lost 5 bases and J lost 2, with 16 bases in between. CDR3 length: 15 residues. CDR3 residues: CASSPTGRIPYEQYF. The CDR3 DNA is TGTGCCAGCAGCCCGACAGGGAGGATTCCCTACGAGCAGTACTTC.

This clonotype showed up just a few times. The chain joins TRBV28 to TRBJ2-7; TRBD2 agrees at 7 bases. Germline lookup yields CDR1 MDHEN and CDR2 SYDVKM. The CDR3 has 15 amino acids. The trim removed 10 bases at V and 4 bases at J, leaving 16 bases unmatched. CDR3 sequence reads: CATQLAGDYRYEQYF. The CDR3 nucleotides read TGTGCCACCCAGTTGGCCGGGGACTATAGGTACGAGCAGTACTTC.

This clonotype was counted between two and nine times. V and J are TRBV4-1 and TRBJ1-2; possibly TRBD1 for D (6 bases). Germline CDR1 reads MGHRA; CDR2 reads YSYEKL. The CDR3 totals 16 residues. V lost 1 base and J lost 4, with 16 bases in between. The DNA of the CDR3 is TGCGCCAGCAGCCAAGTTGGGGCAGGGGTTGTCTATGGCTACACCTTC. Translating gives CASSQVGAGVVYGYTF.

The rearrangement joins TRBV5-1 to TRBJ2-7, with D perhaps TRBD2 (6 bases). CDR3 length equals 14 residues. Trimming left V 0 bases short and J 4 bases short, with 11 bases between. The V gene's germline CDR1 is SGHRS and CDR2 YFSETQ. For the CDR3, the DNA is TGCGCCAGCAGCTTGGTAAACGGGGGATACGAGCAGTACTTC. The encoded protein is CASSLVNGGYEQYF.

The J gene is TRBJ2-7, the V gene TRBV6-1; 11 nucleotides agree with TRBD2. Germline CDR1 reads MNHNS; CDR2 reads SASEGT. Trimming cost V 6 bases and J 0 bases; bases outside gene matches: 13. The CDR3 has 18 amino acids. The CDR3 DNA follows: TGTGCCAGCAGACGGATTAGCGGGAGGGCCGGGAGCTCCTACGAGCAGTACTTC. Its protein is CASRRISGRAGSSYEQYF.

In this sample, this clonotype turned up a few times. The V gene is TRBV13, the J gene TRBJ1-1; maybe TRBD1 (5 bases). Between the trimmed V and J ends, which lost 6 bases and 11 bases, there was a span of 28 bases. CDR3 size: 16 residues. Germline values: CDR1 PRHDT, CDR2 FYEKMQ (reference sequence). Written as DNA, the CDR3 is TGTGCCAGCAGTTTTTTAACGGGACGAAGGACCTTGGGTGCTTTCTTT. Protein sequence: CASSFLTGRRTLGAFF.

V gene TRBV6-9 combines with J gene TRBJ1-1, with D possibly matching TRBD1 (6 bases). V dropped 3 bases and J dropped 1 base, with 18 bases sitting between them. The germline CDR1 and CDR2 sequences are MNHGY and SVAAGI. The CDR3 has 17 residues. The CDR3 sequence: CASSYELKGGRNTEAFF. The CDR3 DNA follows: TGTGCCAGCAGTTACGAACTGAAGGGGGGCCGGAACACTGAAGCTTTCTTT.

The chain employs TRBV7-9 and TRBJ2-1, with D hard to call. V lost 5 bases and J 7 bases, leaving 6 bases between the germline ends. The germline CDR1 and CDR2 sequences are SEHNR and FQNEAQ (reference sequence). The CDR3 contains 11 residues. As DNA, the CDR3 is TGTGCCAGCAGCCCAGCTAATGAGCAGTTCTTC. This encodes CASSPANEQFF.

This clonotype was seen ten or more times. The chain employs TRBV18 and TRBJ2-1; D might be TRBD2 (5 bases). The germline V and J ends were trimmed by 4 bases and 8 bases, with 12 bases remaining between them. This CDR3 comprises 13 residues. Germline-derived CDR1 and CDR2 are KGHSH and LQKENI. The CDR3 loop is CASSLGVGDEQFF. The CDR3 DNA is TGTGCCAGCTCACTCGGGGTGGGCGATGAGCAGTTCTTC.

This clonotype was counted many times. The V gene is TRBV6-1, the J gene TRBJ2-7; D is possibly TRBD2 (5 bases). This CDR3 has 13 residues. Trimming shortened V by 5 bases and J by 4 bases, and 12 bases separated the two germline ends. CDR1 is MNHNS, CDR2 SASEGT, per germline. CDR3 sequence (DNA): TGTGCCAGCAGTCGTACTAGGGAGTACGAGCAGTACTTC. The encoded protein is CASSRTREYEQYF.

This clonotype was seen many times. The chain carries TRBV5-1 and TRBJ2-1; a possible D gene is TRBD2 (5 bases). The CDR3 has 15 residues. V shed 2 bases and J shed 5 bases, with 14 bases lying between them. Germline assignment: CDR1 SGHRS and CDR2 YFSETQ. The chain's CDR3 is CASSFGGLSNNEQFF. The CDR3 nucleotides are TGCGCCAGCAGCTTTGGCGGACTGTCAAACAATGAGCAGTTCTTC.

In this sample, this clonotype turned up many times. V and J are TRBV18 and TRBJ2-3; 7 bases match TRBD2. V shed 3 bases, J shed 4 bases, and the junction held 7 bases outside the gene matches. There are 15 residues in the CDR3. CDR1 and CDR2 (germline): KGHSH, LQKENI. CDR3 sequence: CASSPSGEPADTQYF. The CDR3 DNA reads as TGTGCCAGCTCACCCAGCGGGGAGCCGGCAGATACGCAGTATTTT.

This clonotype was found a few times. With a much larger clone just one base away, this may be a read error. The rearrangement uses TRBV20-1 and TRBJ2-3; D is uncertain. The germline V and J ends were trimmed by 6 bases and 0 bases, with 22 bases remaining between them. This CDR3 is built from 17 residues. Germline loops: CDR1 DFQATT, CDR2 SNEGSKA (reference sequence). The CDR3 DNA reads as TGCAGTGCCCCAGAGTACCGCTCGGGCAGGAGCACAGATACGCAGTATTTT. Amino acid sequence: CSAPEYRSGRSTDTQYF.

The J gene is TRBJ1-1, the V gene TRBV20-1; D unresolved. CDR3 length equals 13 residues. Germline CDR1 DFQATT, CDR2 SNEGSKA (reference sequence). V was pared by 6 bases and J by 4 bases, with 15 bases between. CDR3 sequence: CSAEASGGTEAFF. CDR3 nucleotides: TGCAGTGCCGAAGCTAGTGGTGGCACTGAAGCTTTCTTT.

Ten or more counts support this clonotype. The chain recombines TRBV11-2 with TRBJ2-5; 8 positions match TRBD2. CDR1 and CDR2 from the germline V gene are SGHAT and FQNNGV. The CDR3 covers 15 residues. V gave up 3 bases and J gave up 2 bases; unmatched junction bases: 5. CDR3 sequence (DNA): TGTGCCAGCAGCTTTGGGGCGGGAGGACAAGAGACCCAGTACTTC. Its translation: CASSFGAGGQETQYF.

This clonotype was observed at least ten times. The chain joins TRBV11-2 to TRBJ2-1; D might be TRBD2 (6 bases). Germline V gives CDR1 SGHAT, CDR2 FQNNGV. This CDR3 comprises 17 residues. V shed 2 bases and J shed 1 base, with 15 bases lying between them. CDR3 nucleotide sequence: TGTGCCAGCAGCTTATCGATAGCGGAGGCATCCTACAATGAGCAGTTCTTC. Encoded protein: CASSLSIAEASYNEQFF.

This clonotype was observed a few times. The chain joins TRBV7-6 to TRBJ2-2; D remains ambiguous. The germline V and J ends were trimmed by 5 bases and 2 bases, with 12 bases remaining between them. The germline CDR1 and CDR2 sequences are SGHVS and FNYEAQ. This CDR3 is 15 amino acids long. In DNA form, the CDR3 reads TGTGCCAGCAGCCAAAATCGCCCAAACACCGGGGAGCTGTTTTTT. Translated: CASSQNRPNTGELFF. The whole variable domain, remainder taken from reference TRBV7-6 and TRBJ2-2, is GAGVSQSPRYKVTKRGQDVALRCDPISGHVSLYWYRQALGQGPEFLTYFNYEAQQDKSGLPNDRFSAERPEGSISTLTIQRTEQRDSAMYRCASSQNRPNTGELFFGEGSRLTVL.

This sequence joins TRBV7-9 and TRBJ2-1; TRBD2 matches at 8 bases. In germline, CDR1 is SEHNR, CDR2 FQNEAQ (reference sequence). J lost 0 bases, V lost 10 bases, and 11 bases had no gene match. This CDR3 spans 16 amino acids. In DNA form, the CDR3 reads TGTGCCACTCCAACGGGGGGGGGGAGCTCCTACAATGAGCAGTTCTTC. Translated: CATPTGGGSSYNEQFF.